These 17 T cell receptor beta chains were sequenced from one sample in a study of a mutant IDH1 vaccine in newly diagnosed glioma. Their target antigens are unknown. The table came from immunoSEQ multiplex PCR; TCRdb's copy has only in-frame clones and leaves some out. This sample has fewer than 35,000 clones, with 65% to 80% found just once. Indicated time point: week 35, safety follow-up. Each vaccine dose was 300 ug of mutant IDH1 20-mer peptide, with topical imiquimod. This specimen consisted of PBMCs, obtained from a glioma patient whose treatment included an IDH1 peptide vaccine. Every receptor here comes from a man aged 50 or older with glioma.

A few counts support this clone. V gene TRBV27 combines with J gene TRBJ2-7, with D tentatively TRBD1 or TRBD2 (5 bases each). Trimming took 3 bases from V and 0 from J, leaving 12 bases between them. This CDR3 comprises 15 residues. Germline CDR1 is MNHEY and CDR2 is SMNVEV (reference sequence). The CDR3 region is CASSLRGALSYEQYF. The CDR3 bases are TGTGCCAGCAGTTTGAGAGGGGCGCTCTCCTACGAGCAGTACTTC.

This sequence joins TRBV5-1 and TRBJ2-5; no reliable D call. Germline CDR1 and CDR2: SGHRS and YFSETQ. This CDR3 spans 13 amino acids. Trimming took 0 bases from V and 2 from J, leaving 5 bases between them. The CDR3 DNA reads as TGCGCCAGCAGCTTGGAGATTCAAGAGACCCAGTACTTC. The encoded protein is CASSLEIQETQYF.

V usage is TRBV7-2 and J usage is TRBJ2-2; maybe TRBD1 (6 bases). The CDR3 is made up of 13 amino acids. V was shortened by 4 bases and J by 5 bases, with 8 bases between the two germline ends. CDR1 and CDR2 (germline): SGHTA, FQGNSA. In DNA, the CDR3 is TGTGCCAGCAGCTCCCAGGGGACCGGGGAGCTGTTTTTT. This codes for CASSSQGTGELFF.

This chain links TRBV11-1 with TRBJ2-7, with D possibly matching TRBD2 (6 bases). CDR1 SGHAT and CDR2 FQDESV come from the germline V gene (reference sequence). The CDR3 consists of 15 residues. The ends were cut back, 5 bases at V and 6 bases at J, with 20 bases in the middle. The CDR3 sequence: CASSPARGKFSEQYF. CDR3 nucleotide sequence: TGTGCCAGCAGCCCCGCCCGGGGGAAGTTCAGCGAGCAGTACTTC.

The genes are TRBV6-6 and TRBJ2-3; perhaps TRBD2 as D (6 bases). V was trimmed by 3 bases and J by 4 bases, leaving 8 bases between them. The CDR3 consists of 13 residues. In germline, CDR1 is MNHNY, CDR2 SVGAGI (reference sequence). CDR3 amino acids: CASSYREADTQYF. CDR3 in DNA: TGTGCCAGCAGTTATAGGGAGGCAGATACGCAGTATTTT.

This chain uses TRBV13 with TRBJ1-2, with TRBD1 matching over 9 bases. CDR3 length equals 13 residues. V shed 4 bases, J shed 4 bases, and the junction held 1 base outside the gene matches. Per the germline V gene, CDR1 is PRHDT and CDR2 is FYEKMQ (reference sequence). The CDR3 DNA follows: TGTGCCAGCAGCTCGGGACAGGGCTATGGCTACACCTTC. As protein: CASSSGQGYGYTF.

The gene calls are TRBV7-2 and TRBJ2-7; 7 bases are a match to TRBD1. J gave up 8 bases and V 5 bases, and 6 bases lay outside the gene matches. The CDR3 is made up of 12 amino acids. Germline loops: CDR1 SGHTA, CDR2 FQGNSA. The CDR3 spells CASSRTGVQQYF. The CDR3 bases are TGTGCCAGCAGCCGAACAGGGGTTCAGCAGTACTTC.

The chain combines TRBV10-3 with TRBJ1-1; D is undetermined. Germline values: CDR1 ENHRY, CDR2 SYGVKD. The length of the CDR3 is 13 residues. CDR3 sequence reads: CATRKGENTEAFF. The CDR3 nucleotides are TGTGCGACACGGAAGGGAGAGAACACTGAAGCTTTCTTT.

This chain uses TRBV19 with TRBJ2-7, with a possible D match to TRBD1 (5 bases). Trimming stripped 3 bases from V and 1 base from J, with 7 bases between. The CDR3 has 13 amino acids. Germline V CDR1 and CDR2: LNHDA, SQIVND (reference sequence). CDR3 bases: TGTGCCAGTAGTATTCCAGGGTCCTACGAGCAGTACTTC. This translates into CASSIPGSYEQYF.

Only a few counts were recorded for this clone. This chain uses TRBV5-1 with TRBJ1-1; perhaps TRBD1 as D (5 bases). Germline V lookup: CDR1 SGHRS, CDR2 YFSETQ. The V gene lost 1 base and the J gene lost 4 bases, with 14 bases spanning the gap. CDR3 length equals 15 residues. CDR3 sequence: CASSLRPLGGTEAFF. The DNA of the CDR3 is TGCGCCAGCAGCTTGAGGCCACTCGGGGGCACTGAAGCTTTCTTT.

Sample share makes this clone medium-sized. The rearrangement joins TRBV2 to TRBJ2-7; 7 nucleotides agree with TRBD2. CDR1 is SNHLY and CDR2 is FYNNEI in the germline V gene. The CDR3 consists of 15 residues. Trimming cost V 3 bases and J 6 bases; bases outside gene matches: 11. Here the CDR3 reads CASSDDKGEGLEQYF. CDR3 nucleotide sequence: TGTGCCAGCAGTGATGACAAAGGGGAGGGTCTCGAGCAGTACTTC.

This clone was recorded once. The chain carries TRBV19 and TRBJ2-6; possibly TRBD2 for D (6 bases). Germline V gene data show CDR1 as LNHDA and CDR2 as SQIVND (reference sequence). The V gene lost 3 bases and the J gene lost 1 base, with 19 bases spanning the gap. The CDR3 spans 19 residues. The CDR3 reads CASSIDSSAPLSGANVLTF. The DNA for the CDR3 is TGTGCCAGTAGTATTGACTCTAGCGCGCCGCTATCTGGGGCCAACGTCCTGACTTTC.

The J gene is TRBJ1-4, the V gene TRBV11-2; possibly TRBD1 for D (6 bases). CDR1 is SGHAT, CDR2 FQNNGV, per germline. This CDR3 comprises 16 residues. Trimming stripped 1 base from V and 7 bases from J, with 16 bases between. The CDR3 DNA reads as TGTGCCAGCAGCTTAGCCGCAGGGGTGGTTCGTGAAAAACTGTTTTTT. Its protein product is CASSLAAGVVREKLFF.

This clone was seen a handful of times. CDR3 sequence: CASSLARTGYEQYF. CDR3 coding DNA: TGTGCCAGCAGCTTGGCCAGGACGGGCTACGAGCAGTACTTC. The V gene is TRBV5-5, the J gene TRBJ2-7; D unclear. Germline V lookup: CDR1 SGHKS, CDR2 YYEKEE (reference sequence). V was cut by 0 bases and J by 3 bases, with 10 bases left in between. The CDR3 is 14 amino acids. The full variable domain, completed using reference TRBV5-5 and TRBJ2-7, is DAGVTQSPTHLIKTRGQQVTLRCSPISGHKSVSWYQQVLGQGPQFIFQYYEKEERGRGNFPDRFSARQFPNYSSELNVNALLLGDSALYLCASSLARTGYEQYFGPGTRLTVT.

The CDR3 sequence: CASSRQENTEAFF. CDR3 nucleotides: TGTGCCAGCAGTAGACAGGAGAACACTGAAGCTTTCTTT. The chain joins TRBV6-1 to TRBJ1-1; D is possibly TRBD1 (6 bases). The CDR3 runs to 13 residues. V was clipped by 5 bases and J by 1 base, with 8 bases between them. CDR1 is MNHNS, CDR2 SASEGT, per germline.

This chain connects TRBV7-9 to TRBJ2-5; no definite D call. The CDR3 has 11 residues. V lost 4 bases to trimming and J lost 3 bases, with 3 bases between them. In germline, CDR1 is SEHNR, CDR2 FQNEAQ (reference sequence). This chain's CDR3 is CASSWEETQYF. The CDR3 nucleotides are TGTGCCAGCAGCTGGGAAGAGACCCAGTACTTC.

V and J are TRBV2 and TRBJ1-6; D is undetermined. The CDR3 contains 14 residues. V gave up 7 bases and J gave up 7 bases, with 14 bases separating them. Germline CDR1 SNHLY, CDR2 FYNNEI. This CDR3 is CASNEVGRNSPLHF. The CDR3 coding sequence is TGTGCCAGCAACGAGGTGGGCAGGAATTCACCCCTCCACTTT.